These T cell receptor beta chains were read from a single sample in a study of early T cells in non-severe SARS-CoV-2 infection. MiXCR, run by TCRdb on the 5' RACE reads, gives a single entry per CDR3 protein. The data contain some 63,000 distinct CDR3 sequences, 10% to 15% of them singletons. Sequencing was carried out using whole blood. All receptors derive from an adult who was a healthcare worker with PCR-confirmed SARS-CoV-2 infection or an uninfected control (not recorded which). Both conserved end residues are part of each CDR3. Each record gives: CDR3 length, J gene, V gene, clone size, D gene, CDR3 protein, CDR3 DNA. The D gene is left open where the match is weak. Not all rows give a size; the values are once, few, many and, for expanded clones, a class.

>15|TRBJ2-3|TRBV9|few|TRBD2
CASSVEKRGADTQYF
TGTGCCAGCAGCGTAGAAAAGCGGGGGGCGGATACGCAGTATTTT
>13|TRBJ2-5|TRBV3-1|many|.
CASSQYEQETQYF
TGTGCCAGCAGCCAATACGAACAAGAGACCCAGTACTTC
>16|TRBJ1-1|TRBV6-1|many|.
CASSEQGNFMNTEAFF
TGTGCCAGCAGTGAACAGGGGAATTTCATGAACACTGAAGCTTTCTTT
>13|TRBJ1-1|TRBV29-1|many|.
CSTSDRLNTEAFF
TGCAGCACTTCGGACAGACTGAACACTGAAGCTTTCTTT
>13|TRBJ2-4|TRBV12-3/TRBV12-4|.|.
CASSLKGTHIQYF
TGTGCCAGCAGTTTAAAAGGGACCCACATTCAGTACTTC
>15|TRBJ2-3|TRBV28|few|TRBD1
CASSLGTGLTDTQYF
TGTGCCAGCAGTTTAGGGACAGGGTTAACAGATACGCAGTATTTT
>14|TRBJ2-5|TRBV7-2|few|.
CASSRSGHQETQYF
TGTGCCAGCAGCAGATCCGGACACCAAGAGACCCAGTACTTC
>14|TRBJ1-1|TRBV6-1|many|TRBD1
CASSLRTGGTEAFF
TGTGCCAGCAGTTTAAGGACAGGGGGCACTGAAGCTTTCTTT
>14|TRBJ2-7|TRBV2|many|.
CASSEGSLSYEQYF
TGTGCCAGCAGTGAAGGTTCCTTATCCTACGAGCAGTACTTC
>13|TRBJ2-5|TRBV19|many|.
CASSVKLQETQYF
TGTGCCAGTAGTGTCAAACTCCAAGAGACCCAGTACTTC
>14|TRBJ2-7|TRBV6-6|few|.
CASSLLVGAYEQYF
TGTGCCAGCAGTCTCCTGGTGGGGGCCTACGAGCAGTACTTC
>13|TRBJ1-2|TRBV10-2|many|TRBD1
CATYSTGPYGYTF
TGCGCCACTTACTCGACAGGGCCGTATGGCTACACCTTC
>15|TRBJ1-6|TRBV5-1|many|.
CASSVGTAYNSPLHF
TGCGCCAGCAGCGTAGGGACGGCTTATAATTCACCCCTCCACTTT